This note documents a single T cell receptor (beta chain) sequence. These data come from a study of blood T cell repertoires in COVID-19. The overall study: COVID-19 samples, acute and convalescent, were from the United States, Italy and Spain. T cells, B-cell-depleted T cells, or PBMCs supplied cDNA or gDNA.

In the authors' methods: Counts of nucleated cells, estimated from reference gene primer amplification, were obtained. Sequencing was performed with immunoSEQ multiplex PCR; in TCRdb, only in-frame clones are kept and a portion is missing. D and trimming were read from the DNA, whereas the V and J calls and clone size are those reported in that table. The top ten hold about a tenth of the sample, which has roughly 120,000 clones, 65% to 90% seen once. The CDR3 covers 16 residues. Deletions cut 0 bases from V and 3 bases from J, with 14 bases between. The V gene's germline CDR1 is SGDLS and CDR2 YYNGEE.

Sample: peripheral blood. This sequence joins TRBV9 and TRBJ2-3, with D possibly being TRBD2 (5 bases). This TCR was recovered from a man at least 80 years old with acute or convalescent COVID-19. The CDR3 DNA is TGTGCCAGCAGCGTAGTAGAGGGAAGAGGGACAGATACGCAGTATTTT. Amino acid sequence: CASSVVEGRGTDTQYF. Supplemented by reference TRBV9 and TRBJ2-3, the full variable domain reads DSGVTQTPKHLITATGQRVTLRCSPRSGDLSVYWYQQSLDQGLQFLIQYYNGEERAKGNILERFSAQQFPDLHSELNLSSLELGDSALYFCASSVVEGRGTDTQYFGPGTRLTVL.